This T cell receptor beta chain comes out of a study of cytomegalovirus exposure and HLA in healthy donors. 60 Vbeta and 13 Jbeta primers were used in PCR. Sequencing used immunoSEQ multiplex PCR; TCRdb keeps in-frame clones, though not all of them. The sample lists over 100,000 clones, roughly 80% occurring once. The ends lost 0 bases at V and 0 bases at J; junction bases unmatched: 5. Germline V CDR1 and CDR2: SGDLS, YYNGEE. This CDR3 has 16 amino acids. The chain uses TRBV9 and TRBJ1-2; 7 bases are shared with TRBD1. This clonotype originated in a woman aged 45-65 years in good health and CMV-seropositive. The sequenced material came from PBMCs. CDR3 protein: CASSVGDSDSNYGYTF. CDR3 sequence (DNA): TGTGCCAGCAGCGTAGGGGACAGCGACTCTAACTATGGCTACACCTTC.